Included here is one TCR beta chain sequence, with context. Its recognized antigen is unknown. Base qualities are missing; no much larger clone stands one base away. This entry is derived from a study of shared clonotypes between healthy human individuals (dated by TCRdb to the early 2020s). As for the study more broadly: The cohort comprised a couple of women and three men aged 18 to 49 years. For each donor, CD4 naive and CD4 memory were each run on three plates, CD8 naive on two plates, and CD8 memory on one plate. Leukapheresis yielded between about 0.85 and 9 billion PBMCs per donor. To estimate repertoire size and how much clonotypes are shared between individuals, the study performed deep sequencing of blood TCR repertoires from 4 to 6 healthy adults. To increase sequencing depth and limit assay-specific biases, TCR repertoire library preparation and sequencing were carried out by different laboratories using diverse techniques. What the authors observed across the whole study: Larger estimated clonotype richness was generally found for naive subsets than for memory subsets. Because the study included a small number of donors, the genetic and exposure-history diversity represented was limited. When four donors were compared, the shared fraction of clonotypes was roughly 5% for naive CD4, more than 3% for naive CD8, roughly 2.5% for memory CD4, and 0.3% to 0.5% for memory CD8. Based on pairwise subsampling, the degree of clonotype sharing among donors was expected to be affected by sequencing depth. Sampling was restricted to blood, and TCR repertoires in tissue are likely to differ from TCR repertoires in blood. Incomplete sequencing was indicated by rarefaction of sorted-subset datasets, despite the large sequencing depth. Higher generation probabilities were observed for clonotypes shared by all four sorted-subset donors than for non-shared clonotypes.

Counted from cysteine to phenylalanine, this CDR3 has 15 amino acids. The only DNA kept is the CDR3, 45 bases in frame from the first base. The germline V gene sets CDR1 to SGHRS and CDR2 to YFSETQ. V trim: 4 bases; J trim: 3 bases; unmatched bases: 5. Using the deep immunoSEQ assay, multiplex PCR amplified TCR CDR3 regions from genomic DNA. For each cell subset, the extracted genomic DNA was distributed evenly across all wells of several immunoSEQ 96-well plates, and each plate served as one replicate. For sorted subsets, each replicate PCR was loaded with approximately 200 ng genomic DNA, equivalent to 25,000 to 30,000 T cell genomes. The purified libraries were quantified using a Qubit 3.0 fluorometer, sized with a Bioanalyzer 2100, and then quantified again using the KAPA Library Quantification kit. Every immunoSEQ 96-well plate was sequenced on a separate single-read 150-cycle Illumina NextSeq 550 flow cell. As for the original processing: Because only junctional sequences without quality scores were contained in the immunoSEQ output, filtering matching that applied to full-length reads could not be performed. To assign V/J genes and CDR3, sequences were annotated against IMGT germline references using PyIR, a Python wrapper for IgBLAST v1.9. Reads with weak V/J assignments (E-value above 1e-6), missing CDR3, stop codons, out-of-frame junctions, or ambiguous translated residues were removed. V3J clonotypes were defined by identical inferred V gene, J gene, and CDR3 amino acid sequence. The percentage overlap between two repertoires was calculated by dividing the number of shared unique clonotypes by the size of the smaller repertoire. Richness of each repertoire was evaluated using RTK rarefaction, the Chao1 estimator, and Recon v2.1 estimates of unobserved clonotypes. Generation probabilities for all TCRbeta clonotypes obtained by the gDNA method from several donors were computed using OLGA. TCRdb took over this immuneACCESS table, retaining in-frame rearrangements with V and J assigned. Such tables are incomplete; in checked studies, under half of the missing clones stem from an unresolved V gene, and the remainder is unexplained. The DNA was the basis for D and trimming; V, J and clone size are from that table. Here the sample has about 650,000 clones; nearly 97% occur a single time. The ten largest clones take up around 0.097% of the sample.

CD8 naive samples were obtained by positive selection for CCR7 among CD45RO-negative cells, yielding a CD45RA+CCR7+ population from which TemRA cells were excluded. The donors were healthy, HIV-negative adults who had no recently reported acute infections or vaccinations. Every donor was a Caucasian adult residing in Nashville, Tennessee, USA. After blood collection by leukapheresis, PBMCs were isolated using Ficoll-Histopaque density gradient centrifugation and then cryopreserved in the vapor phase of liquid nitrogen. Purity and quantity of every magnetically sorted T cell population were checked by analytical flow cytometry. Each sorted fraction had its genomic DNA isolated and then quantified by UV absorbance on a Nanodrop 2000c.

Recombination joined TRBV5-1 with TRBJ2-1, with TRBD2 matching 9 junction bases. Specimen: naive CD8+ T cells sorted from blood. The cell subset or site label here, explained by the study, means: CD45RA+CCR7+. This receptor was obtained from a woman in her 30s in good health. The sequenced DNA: TGCGCCAGCAGCCGAGGACTAGCGAGCTACAATGAGCAGTTCTTC. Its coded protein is CASSRGLASYNEQFF.